This entry lists 21 T cell receptor beta chains sequenced from one sample in a study of cytomegalovirus exposure and HLA in healthy donors. Primers included in the PCR were 60 Vbeta and 13 Jbeta primers. Using immunoSEQ multiplex PCR, the repertoire was profiled, and TCRdb retains in-frame clones only, with some absent. Of 250,000 to 300,000 clones listed, about 93% are singletons. What was sequenced was PBMCs. The receptor source for this set is a girl aged 2-10 years in good health and CMV-seronegative.

V and J are TRBV12-2 and TRBJ1-2; the table's D call of TRBD1 was not tested on the DNA. TRBV12-2 is noted as a pseudogene. This CDR3 has 17 residues. CDR3 DNA: TGTGCAAGTCGCTTAGCAAAGAACAGGGGAGAAATCCAAGGCTACACCTTC. Translating it yields CASRLAKNRGEIQGYTF.

This chain uses TRBV7-9 with TRBJ1-3; D not resolved. V gave up 4 bases and J gave up 1 base, with 17 bases separating them. This CDR3 has 17 residues. The germline V gene encodes CDR1 SEHNR and CDR2 FQNEAQ (reference sequence). CDR3 protein: CASSSTTASESGNTIYF. The CDR3 DNA sequence: TGTGCCAGCAGCTCTACGACTGCGAGTGAATCTGGAAACACCATATATTTT.

The chain couples TRBV9 to TRBJ2-7, with D possibly TRBD1 on 6 matching bases. Germline loops: CDR1 SGDLS, CDR2 YYNGEE. Trimming removed 1 base at V and 7 bases at J, with 9 bases between. The CDR3 is made up of 12 amino acids. The CDR3 loop reads CASSVNTGEQYF. CDR3 DNA: TGTGCCAGCAGCGTAAATACAGGGGAGCAGTACTTC.

The chain has TRBV11-2 and TRBJ1-1, with TRBD1 identical over 9 bases. The V and J ends lost 3 bases and 4 bases, in that order; junction bases with no gene match: 3. CDR3 length: 14 amino acids. CDR1 SGHAT and CDR2 FQNNGV come from the germline V gene. Written as DNA, the CDR3 is TGTGCCAGCAGCTTGATACAGGGGGCCACTGAAGCTTTCTTT. Translated, it gives CASSLIQGATEAFF.

The rearrangement joins TRBV9 to TRBJ2-7, with TRBD2 identical over 10 bases. Germline values: CDR1 SGDLS, CDR2 YYNGEE. The CDR3 runs 16 residues. Trimming removed 4 bases from V and 0 bases from J; junction bases left unmatched: 7. The CDR3 DNA is TGTGCCAGCAGCTCACAAGCGGGAGGGCCCTCCTACGAGCAGTACTTC. Translated: CASSSQAGGPSYEQYF.

This chain uses TRBV7-9 with TRBJ1-1; TRBD1 agrees at 7 bases. Per germline, CDR1 SEHNR and CDR2 FQNEAQ (reference sequence). V lost 3 bases to trimming and J lost 6 bases; unmatched junction nucleotides: 4. CDR3 length: 13 amino acids. Written as DNA, the CDR3 is TGTGCCAGCAGCTTCACAGGGGCTTCTGAAGCTTTCTTT. This codes for CASSFTGASEAFF.

This chain uses TRBV30 with TRBJ2-1; tentatively, D is TRBD2 (5 bases). Germline values: CDR1 GTSNPN, CDR2 SVGIG (reference sequence). The CDR3 extends over 14 amino acids. V was trimmed by 3 bases and J by 5 bases, leaving 14 bases between them. DNA for the CDR3: TGTGCCTGGAGCCGAGAGCTAGCCCACAATGAGCAGTTCTTC. Translating it yields CAWSRELAHNEQFF. The whole variable domain, filled in from reference TRBV30 and TRBJ2-1, reads SQTIHQWPATLVQPVGSPLSLECTVEGTSNPNLYWYRQAAGRGLQLLFYSVGIGQISSEVPQNLSASRPQDRQFILSSKKLLLSDSGFYLCAWSRELAHNEQFFGPGTRLTVL.

The V call is TRBV28, the J call TRBJ1-2; TRBD1 might be the D (6 bases). V dropped 2 bases and J dropped 5 bases, with 6 bases sitting between them. The CDR3 covers 12 residues. Per germline, CDR1 MDHEN and CDR2 SYDVKM. Here the CDR3 DNA reads TGTGCCAGCAGTTTAGGGACATATGGCTACACCTTC. The encoded protein is CASSLGTYGYTF.

Only a few counts were recorded for this clone. The chain joins TRBV30 to TRBJ1-5; D is unresolved. The V end was cut by 2 bases, the J end by 7 bases, with 15 bases between. The germline V gene encodes CDR1 GTSNPN and CDR2 SVGIG (reference sequence). The CDR3 loop spans 14 amino acids. The CDR3 sequence is CAWSNGDREQPQHF. For the CDR3, the DNA is TGTGCCTGGAGTAACGGGGATCGGGAGCAGCCCCAGCATTTT.

This clone has just one count. This chain connects TRBV7-8 to TRBJ2-1; 10 bases are shared with TRBD2. V shed 5 bases and J 3 bases; nucleotides not matched to a gene: 4. The CDR3 is 15 residues long. Germline CDR1 and CDR2: SGHVS and FQNEAQ. The CDR3 spells CASSRSSGSYNEQFF. The CDR3 DNA sequence: TGTGCCAGCAGCCGCTCTAGCGGGAGCTACAATGAGCAGTTCTTC.

The genes are TRBV6-5 and TRBJ1-1; the D is unclear. Germline V gene data show CDR1 as MNHEY and CDR2 as SVGAGI. The ends were cut back, 0 bases at V and 2 bases at J, with 13 bases in the middle. This CDR3 has 16 amino acids. For the CDR3, the DNA is TGTGCCAGCAGTTACTCGGGTTCAGGACTAAACACTGAAGCTTTCTTT. Its protein is CASSYSGSGLNTEAFF.

To note about this clone: At one end the junction does not follow the germline gene, possibly because of a read error. The chain uses TRBV29-1 and TRBJ1-4; D is unclear. The CDR3 sequence is 11 residues long. Germline lookup yields CDR1 SQVTM and CDR2 ANQGSEA. CDR3 region: CSVECVRKTVF. The CDR3 DNA reads TGCAGCGTTGAATGCGTTCGCAAAACTGTTTTT.

This chain uses TRBV15 with TRBJ2-5; D is perhaps TRBD1 (6 bases). The CDR3 extends over 17 amino acids. V lost 1 base and J lost 11, with 26 bases in between. Germline loops: CDR1 LNHNV, CDR2 YYDKDF (reference sequence). The CDR3 sequence: CATSRGASGTPFGEQYF. The CDR3 DNA is TGTGCCACCAGCAGAGGGGCCTCCGGGACACCTTTTGGAGAGCAGTACTTC.

CDR3 coding DNA: TGTGCCAGCAGCCCGACTAGCGGGGGGAGGAATGAGCAGTTCTTC. It yields the protein CASSPTSGGRNEQFF. The V gene is TRBV13, the J gene TRBJ2-1; the match to TRBD2 covers 13 bases. Germline assignment: CDR1 PRHDT and CDR2 FYEKMQ (reference sequence). The V gene end was trimmed by 5 bases and the J gene end by 7 bases; junction bases not matched to a gene: 5. The CDR3 runs to 15 residues.

This chain uses TRBV14 with TRBJ1-1; the match to TRBD1 covers 7 bases. The CDR3 is 16 residues long. Germline V gives CDR1 SGHDN, CDR2 FVKESK. The trim removed 0 bases at V and 1 base at J, leaving 5 bases unmatched. This CDR3 is CASSQDQAGGNTEAFF. The CDR3 coding sequence is TGTGCCAGCAGCCAAGATCAGGCAGGGGGGAACACTGAAGCTTTCTTT.

This clone was seen just once. The chain uses TRBV6-4 and TRBJ2-2, with D unresolved. From germline, CDR1 is MRHNA and CDR2 SNTAGT. CDR3 length: 15 residues. V was cut by 2 bases and J by 1 base, with 8 bases left in between. CDR3 loop: CASSDRAQNTGELFF. The CDR3 DNA reads as TGTGCCAGCAGTGACCGCGCCCAGAACACCGGGGAGCTGTTTTTT.

V is TRBV6-5 and J is TRBJ1-2; possible D gene TRBD1, 5 bases. V was cut by 6 bases and J by 4 bases, with 15 bases left in between. Germline V gives CDR1 MNHEY, CDR2 SVGAGI. The CDR3 is 14 amino acids. CDR3 DNA sequence: TGTGCCAGCAGGGGATCAGGGAACCCCTATGGCTACACCTTC. Translated: CASRGSGNPYGYTF.

The chain links TRBV10-3 to TRBJ1-1, with D possibly matching TRBD1 (6 bases). The CDR3 sequence is 17 residues long. Germline values: CDR1 ENHRY, CDR2 SYGVKD. V was clipped by 5 bases and J by 3 bases, with 22 bases between them. The CDR3 region has the DNA TGTGCCATCAGTATCAGGGGAGAAACAATTCGTCACACTGAAGCTTTCTTT. It encodes CAISIRGETIRHTEAFF.

J is TRBJ2-7 and V is TRBV11-2; D possibly corresponds to TRBD2 (5 bases). Per germline, CDR1 SGHAT and CDR2 FQNNGV. V lost 3 bases to trimming and J lost 0 bases, with 9 bases between them. The CDR3 runs 14 residues. CDR3 amino acids: CASSLPGSSYEQYF. For the CDR3, the DNA is TGTGCCAGCAGCTTGCCGGGGAGCTCCTACGAGCAGTACTTC.

Only a few counts were recorded for this clone. CDR3 loop: CASSLARDIFPHVLTF. For the CDR3, the DNA is TGTGCCAGCAGTTTGGCCCGGGACATCTTCCCCCACGTCCTGACTTTC. J is TRBJ2-6 and V is TRBV27; a possible D gene is TRBD1 (6 bases). Germline CDR1 is MNHEY and CDR2 is SMNVEV (reference sequence). CDR3 length equals 16 residues. Trimming pared 3 bases from V and 11 bases from J, leaving 20 bases between.

This chain uses TRBV6-1 with TRBJ1-4, with 7 bases matching TRBD1. This CDR3 comprises 15 residues. Trimming removed 4 bases from V and 6 bases from J; junction bases left unmatched: 8. The germline CDR1 and CDR2 sequences are MNHNS and SASEGT. Written as DNA, the CDR3 is TGTGCCAGCAGTGGTACAGGGGCTCTGGATGAAAAACTGTTTTTT. The encoded protein is CASSGTGALDEKLFF.